This T cell receptor (beta chain) was recovered during a study of T cells in Graves' hyperthyroidism and ophthalmopathy. Graves' hyperthyroidism is called stable when ophthalmopathy does not progress within 18 months. This clonotype has ten or more counts. TCR beta CDR3 sequences were amplified from RNA transcripts. The HTBI primer set drove a first-round RT-PCR of the TCR CDR3. One entry per CDR3 protein results from TCRdb running MiXCR on the multiplex PCR reads. The sample lists more than 650,000 distinct CDR3 sequences; roughly 15% were seen once. The germline CDR1 and CDR2 sequences are DFQATT and SNEGSKA (reference sequence). The CDR3 loop spans 12 amino acids. V lost 6 bases, J lost 7 bases, and 15 bases lay in between.

Sequencing was performed on blood. The V and J genes are TRBV20-1 and TRBJ1-2; weak D call: TRBD1 (6 bases). This TCR derives from a woman under 30 with Graves' hyperthyroidism. This CDR3 is CSARGGEGGYTF. CDR3 nucleotide sequence: TGCAGTGCCAGGGGTGGGGAGGGTGGCTACACCTTC.